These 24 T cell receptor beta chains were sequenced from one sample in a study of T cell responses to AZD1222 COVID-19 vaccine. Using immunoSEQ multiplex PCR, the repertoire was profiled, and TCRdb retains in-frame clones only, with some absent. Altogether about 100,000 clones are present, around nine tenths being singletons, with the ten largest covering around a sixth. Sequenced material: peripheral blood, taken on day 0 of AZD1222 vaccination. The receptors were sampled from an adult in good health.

The CDR3 DNA sequence: TGTGCCAGCTCACCACGGGGGGCTTCTGGAAACACCATATATTTT. It yields the protein CASSPRGASGNTIYF. This chain uses TRBV18 with TRBJ1-3, with D possibly matching TRBD1 (6 bases). The CDR3 is 15 amino acids. The V end was cut by 1 base, the J end by 1 base, with 8 bases between. Germline values: CDR1 KGHSH, CDR2 LQKENI.

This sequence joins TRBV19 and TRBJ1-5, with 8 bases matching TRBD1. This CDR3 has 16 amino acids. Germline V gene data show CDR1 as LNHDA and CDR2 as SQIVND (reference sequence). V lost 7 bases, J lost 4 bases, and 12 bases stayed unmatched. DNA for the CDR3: TGTGCCAGTACTTCTGGTTATAACAGGGGGAATCAGCCCCAGCATTTT. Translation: CASTSGYNRGNQPQHF.

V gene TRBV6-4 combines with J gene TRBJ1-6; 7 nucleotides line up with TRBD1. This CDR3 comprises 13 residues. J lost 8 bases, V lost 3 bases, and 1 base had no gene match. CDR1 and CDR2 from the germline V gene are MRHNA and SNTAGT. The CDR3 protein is CASSEQGDSPLHF. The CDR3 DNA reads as TGTGCCAGCAGTGAGCAGGGGGATTCACCCCTCCACTTT.

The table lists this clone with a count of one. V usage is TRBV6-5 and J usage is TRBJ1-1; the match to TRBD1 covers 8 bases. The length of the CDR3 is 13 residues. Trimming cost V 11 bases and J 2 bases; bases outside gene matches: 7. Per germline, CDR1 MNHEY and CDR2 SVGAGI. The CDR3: CAVGQGYNTEAFF. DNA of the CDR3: TGTGCCGTCGGACAGGGTTATAACACTGAAGCTTTCTTT.

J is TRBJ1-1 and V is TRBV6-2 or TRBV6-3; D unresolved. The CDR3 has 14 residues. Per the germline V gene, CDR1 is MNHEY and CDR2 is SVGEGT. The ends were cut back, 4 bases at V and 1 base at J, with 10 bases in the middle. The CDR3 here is CASSSAHPNTEAFF. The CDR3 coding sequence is TGTGCCAGCAGTTCGGCGCACCCGAACACTGAAGCTTTCTTT.

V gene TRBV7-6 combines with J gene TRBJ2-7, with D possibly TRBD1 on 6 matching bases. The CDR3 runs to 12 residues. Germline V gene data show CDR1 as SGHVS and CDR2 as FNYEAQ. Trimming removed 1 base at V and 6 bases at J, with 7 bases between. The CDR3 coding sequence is TGTGCCAGCAGCTTAGGAGGGGGCGAGCAGTACTTC. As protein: CASSLGGGEQYF.

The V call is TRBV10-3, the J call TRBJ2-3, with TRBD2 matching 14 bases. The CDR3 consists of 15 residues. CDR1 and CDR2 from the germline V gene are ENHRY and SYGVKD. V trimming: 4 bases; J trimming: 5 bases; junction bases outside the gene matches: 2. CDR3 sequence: CAISGTSGGLDTQYF. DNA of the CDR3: TGTGCCATCAGTGGGACTAGCGGGGGGCTAGATACGCAGTATTTT.

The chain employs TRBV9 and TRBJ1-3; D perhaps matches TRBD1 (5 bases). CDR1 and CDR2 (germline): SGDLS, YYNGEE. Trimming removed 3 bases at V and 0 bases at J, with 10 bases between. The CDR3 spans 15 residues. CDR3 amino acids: CASSDRGTSGNTIYF. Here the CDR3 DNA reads TGTGCCAGCAGCGACAGAGGGACCTCTGGAAACACCATATATTTT.

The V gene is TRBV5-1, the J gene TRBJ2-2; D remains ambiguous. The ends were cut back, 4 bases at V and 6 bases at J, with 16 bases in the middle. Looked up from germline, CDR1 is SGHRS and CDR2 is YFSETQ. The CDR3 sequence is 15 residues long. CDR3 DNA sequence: TGCGCCAGCAGCGTTCTAGAAGGATCCGCCGGGGAGCTGTTTTTT. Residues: CASSVLEGSAGELFF.

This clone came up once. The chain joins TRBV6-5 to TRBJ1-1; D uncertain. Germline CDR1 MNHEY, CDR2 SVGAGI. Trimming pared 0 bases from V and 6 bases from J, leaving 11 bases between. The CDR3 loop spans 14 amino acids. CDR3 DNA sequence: TGTGCCAGCAGTTACTCGCTCCGTGGACCTGAAGCTTTCTTT. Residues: CASSYSLRGPEAFF.

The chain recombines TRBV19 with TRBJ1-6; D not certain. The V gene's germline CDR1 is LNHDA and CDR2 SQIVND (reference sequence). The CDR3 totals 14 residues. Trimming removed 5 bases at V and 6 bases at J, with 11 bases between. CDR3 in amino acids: CASSLQVLNSPLHF. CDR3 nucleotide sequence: TGTGCCAGTAGTCTTCAGGTTCTTAATTCACCCCTCCACTTT.

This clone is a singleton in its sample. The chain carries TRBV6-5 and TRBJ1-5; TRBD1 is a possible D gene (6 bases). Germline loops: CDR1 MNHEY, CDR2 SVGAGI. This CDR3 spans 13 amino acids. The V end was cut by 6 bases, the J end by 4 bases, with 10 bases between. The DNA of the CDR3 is TGTGCCAGCAGGGACAGCCTGAATCAGCCCCAGCATTTT. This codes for CASRDSLNQPQHF.

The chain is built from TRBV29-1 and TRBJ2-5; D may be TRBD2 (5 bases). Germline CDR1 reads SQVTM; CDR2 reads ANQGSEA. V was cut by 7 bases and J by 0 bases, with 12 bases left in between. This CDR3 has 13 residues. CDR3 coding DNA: TGCAGCGCCGAGCGCGGGTACCAAGAGACCCAGTACTTC. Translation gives CSAERGYQETQYF. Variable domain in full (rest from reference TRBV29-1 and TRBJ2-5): SAVISQKPSRDICQRGTSLTIQCQVDSQVTMMFWYRQQPGQSLTLIATANQGSEATYESGFVIDKFPISRPNLTFSTLTVSNMSPEDSSIYLCSAERGYQETQYFGPGTRLLVL.

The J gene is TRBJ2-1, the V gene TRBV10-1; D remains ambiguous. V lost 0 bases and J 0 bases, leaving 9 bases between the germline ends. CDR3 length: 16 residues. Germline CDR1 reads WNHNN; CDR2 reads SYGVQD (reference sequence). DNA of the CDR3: TGCGCCAGCAGTGAGTCGTGGGTTGGCTCCTACAATGAGCAGTTCTTC. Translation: CASSESWVGSYNEQFF.

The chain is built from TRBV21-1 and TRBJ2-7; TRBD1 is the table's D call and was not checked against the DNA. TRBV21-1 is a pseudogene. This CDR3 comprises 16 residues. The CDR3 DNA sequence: TGTGCCAGCAGCGCTCCAGGGACAGGGGGCACCTACGAGCAGTACTTC. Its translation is CASSAPGTGGTYEQYF.

CDR3 region: CASSLEGLGSPLHF. The CDR3 coding sequence is TGTGCCAGCAGCTTAGAAGGGTTGGGTTCACCCCTCCACTTT. J is TRBJ1-6 and V is TRBV7-9, with no clear D. V lost 1 base, J lost 9 bases, and 10 bases lay in between. The CDR3 is 14 amino acids. Germline-derived CDR1 and CDR2 are SEHNR and FQNEAQ (reference sequence).

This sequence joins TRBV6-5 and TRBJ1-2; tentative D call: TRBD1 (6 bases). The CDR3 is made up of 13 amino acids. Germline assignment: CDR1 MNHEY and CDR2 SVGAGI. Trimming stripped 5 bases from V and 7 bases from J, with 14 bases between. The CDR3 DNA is TGTGCCAGCAGTCCGAGACAGGAACGTGGCTACACCTTC. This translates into CASSPRQERGYTF.

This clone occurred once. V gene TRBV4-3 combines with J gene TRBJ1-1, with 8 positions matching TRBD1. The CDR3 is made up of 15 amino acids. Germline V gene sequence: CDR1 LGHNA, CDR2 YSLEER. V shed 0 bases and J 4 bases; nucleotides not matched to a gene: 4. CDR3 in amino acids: CASSQERTGSTEAFF. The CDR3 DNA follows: TGCGCCAGCAGCCAAGAGAGGACAGGGAGCACTGAAGCTTTCTTT.

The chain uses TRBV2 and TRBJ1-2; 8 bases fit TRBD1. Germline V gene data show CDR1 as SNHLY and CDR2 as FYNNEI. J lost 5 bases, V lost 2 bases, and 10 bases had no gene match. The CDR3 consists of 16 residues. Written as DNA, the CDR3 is TGTGCCAGCAGTGAATTTATAGGGACAGGCGCATATGGCTACACCTTC. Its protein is CASSEFIGTGAYGYTF. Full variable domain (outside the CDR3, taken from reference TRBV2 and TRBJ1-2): EPEVTQTPSHQVTQMGQEVILRCVPISNHLYFYWYRQILGQKVEFLVSFYNNEISEKSEIFDDQFSVERPDGSNFTLKIRSTKLEDSAMYFCASSEFIGTGAYGYTFGSGTRLTVV.

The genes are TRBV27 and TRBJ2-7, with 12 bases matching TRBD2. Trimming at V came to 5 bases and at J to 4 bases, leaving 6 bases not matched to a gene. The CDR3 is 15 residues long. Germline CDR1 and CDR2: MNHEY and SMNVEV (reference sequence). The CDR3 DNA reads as TGTGCCAGCAGTCCGACTAGCGGGAGTCGATACGAGCAGTACTTC. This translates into CASSPTSGSRYEQYF.

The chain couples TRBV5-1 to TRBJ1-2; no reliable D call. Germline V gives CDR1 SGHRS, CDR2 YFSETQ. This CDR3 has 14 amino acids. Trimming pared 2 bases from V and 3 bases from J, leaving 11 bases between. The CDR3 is CASSFEGSDYGYTF. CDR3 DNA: TGCGCCAGCAGCTTCGAGGGTTCAGACTATGGCTACACCTTC.

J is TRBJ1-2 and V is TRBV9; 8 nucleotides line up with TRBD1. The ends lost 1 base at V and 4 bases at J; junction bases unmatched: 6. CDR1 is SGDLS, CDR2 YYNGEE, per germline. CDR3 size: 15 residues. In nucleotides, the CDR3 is TGTGCCAGCAGCGTACATGACAGGGGCGGCTATGGCTACACCTTC. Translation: CASSVHDRGGYGYTF.

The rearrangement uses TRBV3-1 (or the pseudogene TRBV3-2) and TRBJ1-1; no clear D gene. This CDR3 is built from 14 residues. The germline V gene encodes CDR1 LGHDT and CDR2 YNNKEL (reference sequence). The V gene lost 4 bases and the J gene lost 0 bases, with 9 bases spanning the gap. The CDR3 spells CASSPREMNTEAFF. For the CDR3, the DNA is TGTGCCAGCAGCCCGCGTGAGATGAACACTGAAGCTTTCTTT.

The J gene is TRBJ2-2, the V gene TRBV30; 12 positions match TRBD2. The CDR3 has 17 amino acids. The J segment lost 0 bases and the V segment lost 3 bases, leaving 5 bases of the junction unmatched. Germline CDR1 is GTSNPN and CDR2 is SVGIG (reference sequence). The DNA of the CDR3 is TGTGCCTGGAGATGGCTAGCGGGAGGGACGAACACCGGGGAGCTGTTTTTT. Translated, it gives CAWRWLAGGTNTGELFF.